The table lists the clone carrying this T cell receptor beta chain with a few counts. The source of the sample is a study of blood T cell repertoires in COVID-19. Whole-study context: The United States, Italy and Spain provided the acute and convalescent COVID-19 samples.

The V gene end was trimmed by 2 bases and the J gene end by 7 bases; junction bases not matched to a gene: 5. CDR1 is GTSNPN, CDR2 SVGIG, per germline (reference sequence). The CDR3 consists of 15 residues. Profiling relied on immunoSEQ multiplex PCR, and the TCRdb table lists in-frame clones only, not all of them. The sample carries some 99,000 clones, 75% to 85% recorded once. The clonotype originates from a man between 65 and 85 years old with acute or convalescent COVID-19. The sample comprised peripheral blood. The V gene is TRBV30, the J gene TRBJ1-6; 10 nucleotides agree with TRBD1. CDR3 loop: CAWSRQDRGNSPLHF. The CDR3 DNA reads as TGTGCCTGGAGTCGGCAGGACAGGGGGAATTCACCCCTCCACTTT.